Listed here are 27 T cell receptor beta chains from one sample, sequenced in a study of STAT5B mutations in CD4+ large granular lymphocyte leukemia. Repertoires were generated with immunoSEQ multiplex PCR, while TCRdb's copy carries only in-frame clones and drops some. The repertoire includes nearly 35,000 clones, 65% to 70% of them detected once, and approximately 1.6% sits in the top ten. What was sequenced was CD4+ T cells from blood buffy coats. These receptors all come from a human donor in good health.

The chain employs TRBV6-5 and TRBJ2-7, with a weak D call TRBD1 (6 bases). Looked up from germline, CDR1 is MNHEY and CDR2 is SVGAGI. Trimming pared 7 bases from V and 6 bases from J, leaving 19 bases between. This CDR3 region has 14 residues. The CDR3 here is CASTSDRTSGEQYF. The DNA for the CDR3 is TGTGCCAGCACCTCTGACAGGACTTCCGGCGAGCAGTACTTC.

The chain carries TRBV6-1 and TRBJ1-1; TRBD1 might be the D (6 bases). CDR3 length: 14 residues. V lost 5 bases to trimming and J lost 7 bases, with 17 bases between them. Looked up from germline, CDR1 is MNHNS and CDR2 is SASEGT. Here the CDR3 reads CASSQKGGGYEAFF. The CDR3 nucleotides read TGTGCCAGCAGTCAGAAGGGGGGCGGCTATGAAGCTTTCTTT.

The V call is TRBV14, the J call TRBJ2-7; 7 bases line up with TRBD1. CDR1 is SGHDN, CDR2 FVKESK, per germline. V lost 1 base to trimming and J lost 2 bases; unmatched junction nucleotides: 2. The CDR3 loop spans 14 amino acids. In nucleotides, the CDR3 is TGTGCCAGCAGCCAAGGGGACAGCCCCTACGAGCAGTACTTC. Translating gives CASSQGDSPYEQYF.

In its sample, this clone is medium-sized. The chain combines TRBV9 with TRBJ2-2; D perhaps matches TRBD1 (6 bases). CDR3 length: 14 amino acids. From germline, CDR1 is SGDLS and CDR2 YYNGEE. Trimming shortened V by 6 bases and J by 1 base, and 10 bases separated the two germline ends. CDR3 amino acids: CASTGTLNTGELFF. CDR3 in DNA: TGTGCCAGCACCGGGACATTGAACACCGGGGAGCTGTTTTTT. Complete variable domain (other parts from reference TRBV9 and TRBJ2-2): DSGVTQTPKHLITATGQRVTLRCSPRSGDLSVYWYQQSLDQGLQFLIQYYNGEERAKGNILERFSAQQFPDLHSELNLSSLELGDSALYFCASTGTLNTGELFFGEGSRLTVL.

The gene calls are TRBV18 and TRBJ1-1; perhaps TRBD1 as D (5 bases). This CDR3 is 13 amino acids long. V was pared by 3 bases and J by 6 bases, with 11 bases between. CDR1 is KGHSH, CDR2 LQKENI, per germline. As DNA, the CDR3 is TGTGCCAGCTCACCCGGGACTGCCTCTGAAGCTTTCTTT. It yields the protein CASSPGTASEAFF.

The chain combines TRBV28 with TRBJ2-7; D is unresolved. Germline CDR1 and CDR2: MDHEN and SYDVKM. V was shortened by 6 bases and J by 1 base, with 16 bases between the two germline ends. This CDR3 spans 15 amino acids. The CDR3 sequence is CASSQSAAPSYEQYF. The CDR3 DNA sequence: TGTGCCAGCAGCCAGTCGGCTGCCCCTTCCTACGAGCAGTACTTC.

The CDR3 loop reads CASSDGGGATDTQYF. The CDR3, as DNA: TGTGCCAGCAGTGACGGCGGGGGGGCGACAGATACGCAGTATTTT. V and J are TRBV6-4 and TRBJ2-3, with 9 bases matching TRBD2. Germline V CDR1 and CDR2: MRHNA, SNTAGT. This CDR3 contains 15 residues. V lost 2 bases and J lost 3; bases outside the gene matches: 3.

The sample holds one count of this clone. V and J are TRBV18 and TRBJ1-6; D is uncertain. The V gene's germline CDR1 is KGHSH and CDR2 LQKENI. This CDR3 comprises 16 residues. Deletions cut 6 bases from V and 9 bases from J, with 21 bases between. CDR3 bases: TGTGCCAGCTCCCACGGCGGGGAAATCTTAAGTTCACCCCTCCACTTT. Translation gives CASSHGGEILSSPLHF. The full variable domain, completed using reference TRBV18 and TRBJ1-6, is NAGVMQNPRHLVRRRGQEARLRCSPMKGHSHVYWYRQLPEEGLKFMVYLQKENIIDESGMPKERFSAEFPKEGPSILRIQQVVRGDSAAYFCASSHGGEILSSPLHFGNGTRLTVT.

This chain connects TRBV9 to TRBJ1-2, with D maybe TRBD1 (5 bases). The V gene lost 3 bases and the J gene lost 2 bases, with 11 bases spanning the gap. CDR3 length equals 14 residues. In germline, CDR1 is SGDLS, CDR2 YYNGEE. The CDR3 is CASSAPGGNYGYTF. Here the CDR3 DNA reads TGTGCCAGCAGCGCCCCGGGGGGAAACTATGGCTACACCTTC. Based on the CDR3 plus reference TRBV9 and TRBJ1-2, the full variable domain is DSGVTQTPKHLITATGQRVTLRCSPRSGDLSVYWYQQSLDQGLQFLIQYYNGEERAKGNILERFSAQQFPDLHSELNLSSLELGDSALYFCASSAPGGNYGYTFGSGTRLTVV.

The chain recombines TRBV7-2 with TRBJ2-1, with a weak D call TRBD2 (5 bases). The germline CDR1 and CDR2 sequences are SGHTA and FQGNSA. The CDR3 is made up of 13 amino acids. Trimming took 5 bases from V and 5 from J, leaving 10 bases between them. CDR3: CASSLTTNNEQFF. DNA for the CDR3: TGTGCCAGCAGCCTGACTACTAACAATGAGCAGTTCTTC.

This chain joins TRBV19 and TRBJ1-5; 8 positions match TRBD1. CDR1 and CDR2 (germline): LNHDA, SQIVND (reference sequence). The length of the CDR3 is 15 residues. V lost 6 bases to trimming and J lost 3 bases; unmatched junction nucleotides: 7. Here the CDR3 DNA reads TGTGCCAGTAGGGGCTCACAGGGGGTCAATCAGCCCCAGCATTTT. Translation gives CASRGSQGVNQPQHF.

The CDR3 DNA is TGTGCCAGCAGCTTACAACCTAGCACAGGGGGAGTCTATGGCTACACCTTC. Residues: CASSLQPSTGGVYGYTF. This chain links TRBV7-6 with TRBJ1-2; TRBD1 matches at 8 bases. Germline V gives CDR1 SGHVS, CDR2 FNYEAQ. The V and J ends lost 2 bases and 4 bases, in that order; junction bases with no gene match: 12. The CDR3 contains 17 residues. Full variable domain (remainder filled in from reference TRBV7-6 and TRBJ1-2): GAGVSQSPRYKVTKRGQDVALRCDPISGHVSLYWYRQALGQGPEFLTYFNYEAQQDKSGLPNDRFSAERPEGSISTLTIQRTEQRDSAMYRCASSLQPSTGGVYGYTFGSGTRLTVV.

This clone showed up just a few times. The gene calls are TRBV14 and TRBJ2-1; 9 bases are a match to TRBD1. The CDR3 sequence is 12 residues long. Germline V CDR1 and CDR2: SGHDN, FVKESK. J lost 11 bases, V lost 4 bases, and 3 bases had no gene match. This chain's CDR3 is CASSLGQGKQFF. The CDR3 nucleotides read TGTGCCAGCAGCCTCGGACAGGGGAAGCAGTTCTTC.

The rearrangement links TRBV7-3 to TRBJ1-5, with 7 bases aligning to TRBD1. CDR3 length: 15 amino acids. V lost 8 bases to trimming and J lost 8 bases; unmatched junction nucleotides: 15. Germline V gene data show CDR1 as SGHTA and CDR2 as FQGTGA. CDR3 bases: TGTGCCAGCGCAAGGTCAGGGGGTAAGGAGGAGCCCCAGCATTTT. Its protein product is CASARSGGKEEPQHF.

Only a few counts were recorded for this clone. The chain combines TRBV7-2 with TRBJ2-1, with D possibly matching TRBD2 (5 bases). CDR1 is SGHTA and CDR2 is FQGNSA in the germline V gene. The V end was cut by 3 bases, the J end by 10 bases, with 13 bases between. The CDR3 sequence is 13 residues long. CDR3 residues: CASSFRPAEEQFF. CDR3 DNA: TGTGCCAGCAGCTTCCGGCCAGCGGAGGAGCAGTTCTTC.

The chain couples TRBV7-2 to TRBJ2-2; 8 nucleotides align to TRBD2. The V segment lost 0 bases and the J segment 3 bases; nucleotides outside the gene matches: 6. The CDR3 covers 17 residues. Germline values: CDR1 SGHTA, CDR2 FQGNSA. The CDR3 DNA follows: TGTGCCAGCAGCTTAGCGGCGACTAGCGTCGACACCGGGGAGCTGTTTTTT. Its translation is CASSLAATSVDTGELFF.

J is TRBJ2-3 and V is TRBV5-1; 13 bases fit TRBD2. With 9 bases clipped from V and 2 bases from J, the junction kept 9 bases outside the gene matches. The CDR3 covers 16 residues. The germline V gene has CDR1 SGHRS and CDR2 YFSETQ. The CDR3, as DNA: TGCGCCACCCGTGAGGGACTAGCGGGGACCACAGATACGCAGTATTTT. Protein: CATREGLAGTTDTQYF.

The gene calls are TRBV18 and TRBJ2-5; no reliable D call. V gave up 3 bases and J gave up 0 bases, with 5 bases separating them. Looked up from germline, CDR1 is KGHSH and CDR2 is LQKENI. The CDR3 spans 13 residues. CDR3 loop: CASSPRDQETQYF. CDR3 coding DNA: TGTGCCAGCTCACCTCGGGACCAAGAGACCCAGTACTTC. The whole variable domain, remainder taken from reference TRBV18 and TRBJ2-5, is NAGVMQNPRHLVRRRGQEARLRCSPMKGHSHVYWYRQLPEEGLKFMVYLQKENIIDESGMPKERFSAEFPKEGPSILRIQQVVRGDSAAYFCASSPRDQETQYFGPGTRLLVL.

The J gene is TRBJ2-1, the V gene TRBV9, with a possible D match to TRBD2 (6 bases). In germline, CDR1 is SGDLS, CDR2 YYNGEE. There are 14 residues in the CDR3. Trimming pared 0 bases from V and 6 bases from J, leaving 10 bases between. CDR3 in amino acids: CASSVGLASNEQFF. The CDR3 region has the DNA TGTGCCAGCAGCGTAGGGCTAGCGAGCAATGAGCAGTTCTTC.

This clone was counted a few times. The genes are TRBV5-1 and TRBJ1-1; D unclear. Trimming took 4 bases from V and 1 from J, leaving 11 bases between them. Germline CDR1 reads SGHRS; CDR2 reads YFSETQ. The CDR3 extends over 14 amino acids. The CDR3: CASSRESRNTEAFF. In DNA form, the CDR3 reads TGCGCCAGCAGCCGAGAAAGTAGGAACACTGAAGCTTTCTTT.

The rearrangement joins TRBV11-3 to TRBJ1-1; maybe TRBD1 (6 bases). CDR1 SGHNT and CDR2 YENEEA come from the germline V gene. The CDR3 totals 15 residues. V was pared by 3 bases and J by 1 base, with 12 bases between. The CDR3 region is CASSLSGAANTEAFF. The CDR3 region has the DNA TGTGCCAGCAGCTTGTCAGGGGCCGCGAACACTGAAGCTTTCTTT. Based on the CDR3 plus reference TRBV11-3 and TRBJ1-1, the full variable domain is EAGVVQSPRYKIIEKKQPVAFWCNPISGHNTLYWYLQNLGQGPELLIRYENEEAVDDSQLPKDRFSAERLKGVDSTLKIQPAELGDSAVYLCASSLSGAANTEAFFGQGTRLTVV.

The chain employs TRBV13 and TRBJ1-1; no clear D gene. CDR1 is PRHDT and CDR2 is FYEKMQ in the germline V gene (reference sequence). V was trimmed by 4 bases and J by 4 bases, leaving 10 bases between them. CDR3 length: 13 residues. CDR3 region: CASSSRGSTEAFF. The CDR3 DNA follows: TGTGCCAGCAGCTCTAGAGGTTCCACTGAAGCTTTCTTT.

The J gene is TRBJ2-1, the V gene TRBV5-4, with 8 bases matching TRBD1. The V gene's germline CDR1 is SGHNT and CDR2 YYREEE (reference sequence). The CDR3 has 15 amino acids. V gave up 1 base and J gave up 6 bases; unmatched junction bases: 6. This CDR3 reads CASSLPGQDSNEQFF. As DNA, the CDR3 is TGTGCCAGCAGCTTGCCGGGACAGGACTCCAATGAGCAGTTCTTC.

The rearrangement links TRBV7-9 to TRBJ2-3; 7 bases are a match to TRBD1. CDR1 is SEHNR and CDR2 is FQNEAQ in the germline V gene (reference sequence). The CDR3 runs 16 residues. Trimming cost V 6 bases and J 6 bases; bases outside gene matches: 15. CDR3 loop: CASSFKGQTIADTQYF. The CDR3 nucleotides read TGTGCCAGCAGTTTCAAGGGACAGACGATTGCGGATACGCAGTATTTT.

This clone was seen only a few times. V gene TRBV19 combines with J gene TRBJ2-7, with 9 bases matching TRBD1. The CDR3 has 14 amino acids. Germline V gives CDR1 LNHDA, CDR2 SQIVND (reference sequence). Trimming removed 3 bases from V and 3 bases from J; junction bases left unmatched: 3. CDR3 bases: TGTGCCAGTAGTATCCGGGACAGGGACTACGAGCAGTACTTC. Encoded protein: CASSIRDRDYEQYF.

The V gene is TRBV19, the J gene TRBJ2-5, with D perhaps matching TRBD2 (6 bases). V dropped 3 bases and J dropped 4 bases, with 12 bases sitting between them. This CDR3 is built from 14 residues. The germline V gene encodes CDR1 LNHDA and CDR2 SQIVND (reference sequence). DNA for the CDR3: TGTGCCAGTAGTATCGACACCGGGGGAGAGACCCAGTACTTC. Protein: CASSIDTGGETQYF.

The chain recombines TRBV7-2 with TRBJ2-1; D gene unclear. The CDR3 runs 14 residues. Germline lookup yields CDR1 SGHTA and CDR2 FQGNSA. The V gene lost 4 bases and the J gene lost 5 bases, with 12 bases spanning the gap. The CDR3 sequence is CASSSYVLNNEQFF. In DNA, the CDR3 is TGTGCCAGCAGCTCTTACGTGTTGAACAATGAGCAGTTCTTC.